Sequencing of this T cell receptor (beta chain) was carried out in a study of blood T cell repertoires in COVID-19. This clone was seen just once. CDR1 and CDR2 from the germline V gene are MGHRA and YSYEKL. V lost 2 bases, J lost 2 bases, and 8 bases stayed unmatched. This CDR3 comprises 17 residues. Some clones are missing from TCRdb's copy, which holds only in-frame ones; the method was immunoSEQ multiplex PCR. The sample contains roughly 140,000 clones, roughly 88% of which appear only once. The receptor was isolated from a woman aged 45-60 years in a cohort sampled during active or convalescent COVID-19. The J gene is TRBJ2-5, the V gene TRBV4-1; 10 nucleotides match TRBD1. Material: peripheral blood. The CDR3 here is CASSQQDGTGVQETQYF. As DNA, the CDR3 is TGCGCCAGCAGCCAACAGGACGGGACAGGGGTACAAGAGACCCAGTACTTC.